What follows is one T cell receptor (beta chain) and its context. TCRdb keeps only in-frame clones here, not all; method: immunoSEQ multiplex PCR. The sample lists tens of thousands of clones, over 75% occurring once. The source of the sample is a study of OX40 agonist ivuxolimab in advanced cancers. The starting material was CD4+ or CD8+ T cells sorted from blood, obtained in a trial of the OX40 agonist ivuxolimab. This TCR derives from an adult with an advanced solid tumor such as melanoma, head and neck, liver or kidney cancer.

CDR3 sequence (DNA): TGCGCCAGCAGCCCCCACGGACAGGGATCGAGGACGAACATTCAGTACTTC. Its protein is CASSPHGQGSRTNIQYF. The chain employs TRBV5-1 and TRBJ2-4, with 8 bases identical to TRBD1. The CDR3 has 17 amino acids. The V gene end was trimmed by 4 bases and the J gene end by 7 bases; junction bases not matched to a gene: 16. Germline CDR1 and CDR2: SGHRS and YFSETQ.